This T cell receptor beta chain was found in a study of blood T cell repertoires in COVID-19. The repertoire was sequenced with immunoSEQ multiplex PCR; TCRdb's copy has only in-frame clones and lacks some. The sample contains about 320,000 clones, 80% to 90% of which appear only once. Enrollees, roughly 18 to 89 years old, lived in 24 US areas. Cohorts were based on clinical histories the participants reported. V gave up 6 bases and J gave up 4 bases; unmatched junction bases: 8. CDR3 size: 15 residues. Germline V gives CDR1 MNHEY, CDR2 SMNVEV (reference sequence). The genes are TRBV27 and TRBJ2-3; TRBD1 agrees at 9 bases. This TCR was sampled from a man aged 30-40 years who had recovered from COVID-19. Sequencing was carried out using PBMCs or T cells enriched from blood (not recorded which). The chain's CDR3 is CASSQTGGKADTQYF. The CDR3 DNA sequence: TGTGCCAGCAGCCAGACAGGGGGAAAGGCAGATACGCAGTATTTT.